The clone carrying this TCR beta chain was seen more than once but under ten times. Its cognate antigen is unknown. This specimen belongs to a study of CD8 T cells in ankylosing spondylitis. Study-wide findings and caveats: Disease-linked clones had a CD8+ phenotype and relatively low frequency in peripheral blood. Certain motif variants had earlier been reported in reactive arthritis synovial fluid and blood. What seemed typical of ankylosing spondylitis blood was a TCR beta motif built from 8 or 9 highly homologous variants.

Quantitative barcoded 5'-RACE was used to prepare TCR beta libraries. Using its own MiXCR run on the 5' RACE reads, TCRdb lists one record per CDR3 protein. The table has over 450,000 distinct CDR3 sequences, more than 9.5% seen once; the top ten hold about 6.8%. Sequencing was performed on blood, either unsorted or a sorted T cell fraction (not recorded which). This TCR derives from a male donor with ankylosing spondylitis.

The CDR3 sequence: CASSSTVENEQFF. Written as DNA, the CDR3 is TGTGCCAGCAGCTCCACCGTGGAGAATGAGCAGTTCTTC. The chain links TRBV7-9 to TRBJ2-1; D is ambiguous. Germline V gene lookup returns CDR1 SEHNR and CDR2 FQNEAQ (reference sequence). V was pared by 4 bases and J by 7 bases, with 11 bases between. The CDR3 has 13 residues. Filled out from reference TRBV7-9 and TRBJ2-1, the complete variable domain reads DTGVSQNPRHKITKRGQNVTFRCDPISEHNRLYWYRQTLGQGPEFLTYFQNEAQLEKSRLLSDRFSAERPKGSFSTLEIQRTEQGDSAMYLCASSSTVENEQFFGPGTRLTVL.